These 24 T cell receptor beta chains were all obtained from the same sample, sequenced in a study of shared clonotypes between healthy human individuals. Measured with immunoSEQ multiplex PCR; TCRdb has only the in-frame clones, and not every one. The sample lists some 2.1 million clones; roughly 96% were seen once. The specimen sequenced was naive CD4+ T cells sorted from blood. Subset in this sample: CD45RA+ positively selected. The source is a man between 18 and 35 years old in good health.

This chain joins TRBV9 and TRBJ1-1; tentatively, D is TRBD1 (5 bases). V was cut by 0 bases and J by 5 bases, with 8 bases left in between. Germline V CDR1 and CDR2: SGDLS, YYNGEE. CDR3 length equals 13 residues. CDR3 amino acids: CASSVVPGTEAFF. DNA of the CDR3: TGTGCCAGCAGCGTAGTTCCAGGGACTGAAGCTTTCTTT.

This sequence joins TRBV5-1 and TRBJ1-2, with D tentatively TRBD1 (5 bases). The CDR3 consists of 14 residues. In germline, CDR1 is SGHRS, CDR2 YFSETQ. V was cut by 0 bases and J by 3 bases, with 9 bases left in between. DNA of the CDR3: TGCGCCAGCAGCTTGGTCGTGGGGGACTATGGCTACACCTTC. This sequence encodes CASSLVVGDYGYTF.

V and J are TRBV19 and TRBJ2-7; D might be TRBD1 (6 bases). V gave up 11 bases and J gave up 0 bases, with 14 bases separating them. Germline-derived CDR1 and CDR2 are LNHDA and SQIVND (reference sequence). This CDR3 has 13 residues. The CDR3 here is CAAGETSSYEQYF. CDR3 DNA sequence: TGTGCCGCAGGGGAGACAAGCTCCTACGAGCAGTACTTC.

This clone has just a few counts. This chain links TRBV2 with TRBJ1-5; D gene uncertain. Germline V gene lookup returns CDR1 SNHLY and CDR2 FYNNEI. Trimming pared 2 bases from V and 1 base from J, leaving 9 bases between. The CDR3 spans 15 residues. The DNA of the CDR3 is TGTGCCAGCAGTGAAATTGGGCGGAGCAATCAGCCCCAGCATTTT. Its protein product is CASSEIGRSNQPQHF.

The V call is TRBV6-6, the J call TRBJ1-2, with D tentatively TRBD1 (5 bases). The ends were cut back, 7 bases at V and 2 bases at J, with 11 bases in the middle. Germline CDR1 MNHNY, CDR2 SVGAGI (reference sequence). The length of the CDR3 is 13 residues. The CDR3: CASTLGGNYGYTF. The CDR3 nucleotides are TGTGCCAGCACACTCGGGGGAAACTATGGCTACACCTTC.

Remarks on this clone: This CDR3 is also generated by other DNA sequences in the sample. The CDR3: CASSYSENYGYTF. CDR3 nucleotides: TGTGCCAGCAGTTACTCTGAGAACTATGGCTACACCTTC. The rearrangement uses TRBV6-6 and TRBJ1-2; D remains ambiguous. V lost 0 bases, J lost 2 bases, and 4 bases lay in between. CDR3 length: 13 amino acids. In germline, CDR1 is MNHNY, CDR2 SVGAGI (reference sequence).

The rearrangement links TRBV10-3 to TRBJ1-1; D might be TRBD1 (5 bases). The CDR3 contains 14 residues. Germline assignment: CDR1 ENHRY and CDR2 SYGVKD. Trimming stripped 6 bases from V and 5 bases from J, with 16 bases between. Here the CDR3 DNA reads TGTGCCATCAGCGAGGGGCCGGGGAGGACTGAAGCTTTCTTT. Translation gives CAISEGPGRTEAFF.

With respect to this clone: An end of the junction differs from the germline gene, which may be a read error. The chain is built from TRBV6-6 and TRBJ2-4, with 8 bases fitting TRBD2. The CDR3 spans 16 residues. Per the germline V gene, CDR1 is MNHNY and CDR2 is SVGAGI (reference sequence). The DNA for the CDR3 is TGTGCCAGCAGTAATAGCGGGAATCCTGCCAGAAACATTCAGTACTTC. It encodes CASSNSGNPARNIQYF.

This clone was picked up one time. Other DNA sequences of this sample code for an identical CDR3. The chain links TRBV6-6 to TRBJ1-5; a possible D gene is TRBD1 (6 bases). The germline gives CDR1 MNHNY, CDR2 SVGAGI (reference sequence). Trimming took off 4 bases at V and 3 bases at J, with 13 bases between the two ends. This CDR3 region has 15 residues. The CDR3 loop is CASSSLGGSNQPQHF. The CDR3 nucleotides read TGTGCCAGCAGTTCCCTAGGGGGGTCCAATCAGCCCCAGCATTTT.

The chain recombines TRBV29-1 with TRBJ2-6; the D gene is possibly TRBD2 (6 bases). The CDR3 extends over 15 amino acids. Germline V CDR1 and CDR2: SQVTM, ANQGSEA. The ends were cut back, 6 bases at V and 1 base at J, with 13 bases in the middle. CDR3 DNA sequence: TGCAGCGTCTCGACGGGGGAATCTGGGGCCAACGTCCTGACTTTC. It translates to CSVSTGESGANVLTF.

The CDR3 spells CASSLESSSGNTIYF. As DNA, the CDR3 is TGTGCCAGCAGCTTAGAGAGTTCCTCTGGAAACACCATATATTTT. The rearrangement joins TRBV7-9 to TRBJ1-3; D gene ambiguous. Germline V gene lookup returns CDR1 SEHNR and CDR2 FQNEAQ (reference sequence). This CDR3 is built from 15 residues. With 1 base removed from V and 0 bases from J, the gap between germline ends came to 7 bases.

The chain couples TRBV5-1 to TRBJ1-5; D ambiguous. The CDR3 is 16 residues long. CDR1 SGHRS and CDR2 YFSETQ come from the germline V gene. V shed 4 bases and J shed 2 bases, with 16 bases lying between them. Here the CDR3 reads CASSMTPSGGNQPQHF. CDR3 nucleotides: TGCGCCAGCAGCATGACCCCCTCGGGTGGCAATCAGCCCCAGCATTTT.

The genes are TRBV5-6 and TRBJ2-7; TRBD2 is a possible D gene (5 bases). The CDR3 has 12 amino acids. V was shortened by 3 bases and J by 7 bases, with 11 bases between the two germline ends. The V gene's germline CDR1 is SGHDT and CDR2 YYEEEE. The CDR3 sequence is CASSSRSGEQYF. The CDR3 DNA sequence: TGTGCCAGCAGCTCCCGTTCGGGAGAGCAGTACTTC. Full variable domain (remainder filled in from reference TRBV5-6 and TRBJ2-7): DAGVTQSPTHLIKTRGQQVTLRCSPKSGHDTVSWYQQALGQGPQFIFQYYEEEERQRGNFPDRFSGHQFPNYSSELNVNALLLGDSALYLCASSSRSGEQYFGPGTRLTVT.

The V and J genes are TRBV4-1 and TRBJ2-7; tentatively, D is TRBD2 (5 bases). This CDR3 is 13 amino acids long. Germline CDR1 reads MGHRA; CDR2 reads YSYEKL. The V end was cut by 3 bases, the J end by 6 bases, with 12 bases between. The CDR3 is CASSHPGRGEQYF. Written as DNA, the CDR3 is TGCGCCAGCAGCCACCCCGGCCGGGGCGAGCAGTACTTC.

V usage is TRBV7-2 and J usage is TRBJ2-7; D is uncertain. Trimming left V 3 bases short and J 2 bases short, with 11 bases between. The length of the CDR3 is 14 residues. The V gene's germline CDR1 is SGHTA and CDR2 FQGNSA. CDR3 region: CASSLAQKPYEQYF. In DNA form, the CDR3 reads TGTGCCAGCAGCTTGGCGCAAAAACCCTACGAGCAGTACTTC.

V is TRBV5-1 and J is TRBJ1-2, with 8 bases aligning to TRBD1. This CDR3 has 14 residues. V shed 0 bases and J 6 bases; nucleotides not matched to a gene: 4. Germline CDR1 and CDR2: SGHRS and YFSETQ. Here the CDR3 reads CASSLVVTGDGYTF. In nucleotides, the CDR3 is TGCGCCAGCAGCTTGGTCGTGACAGGGGATGGCTACACCTTC.

The gene calls are TRBV9 and TRBJ2-3, with unresolved D. V lost 0 bases to trimming and J lost 2 bases, with 13 bases between them. The CDR3 contains 16 residues. Per the germline V gene, CDR1 is SGDLS and CDR2 is YYNGEE. The CDR3 DNA reads as TGTGCCAGCAGCGTAGGTGCTTTGGAGTCCACAGATACGCAGTATTTT. This sequence encodes CASSVGALESTDTQYF.

V usage is TRBV10-3 and J usage is TRBJ2-7, with 14 bases fitting TRBD2. The CDR3 runs 16 residues. Trimming cost V 0 bases and J 7 bases; bases outside gene matches: 5. CDR1 and CDR2 (germline): ENHRY, SYGVKD. CDR3 in DNA: TGTGCCATCAGTGAGTCAGGGACTAGCGGGAGTAGAGAGCAGTACTTC. Amino acids: CAISESGTSGSREQYF.

Concerning this clone: The same CDR3 can be traced to other DNA sequences in this sample. The rearrangement links TRBV6-6 to TRBJ2-7; 9 nucleotides agree with TRBD1. CDR3 length: 14 amino acids. V shed 5 bases, J shed 4 bases, and the junction held 6 bases outside the gene matches. CDR1 and CDR2 from the germline V gene are MNHNY and SVGAGI (reference sequence). CDR3 region: CASSRGTGSYEQYF. The CDR3 DNA reads as TGTGCCAGCAGTCGGGGGACAGGGAGTTACGAGCAGTACTTC.

The V call is TRBV6-1, the J call TRBJ2-1; D is unclear. Germline lookup yields CDR1 MNHNS and CDR2 SASEGT. CDR3 size: 15 residues. Trimming cost V 6 bases and J 0 bases, with 12 bases left between them. The CDR3 here is CASRFGGSSYNEQFF. The CDR3 DNA reads TGTGCCAGCAGGTTCGGCGGTAGCTCCTACAATGAGCAGTTCTTC.

The chain joins TRBV6-5 to TRBJ1-2; D is perhaps TRBD1 (5 bases). V lost 6 bases and J lost 6, with 11 bases in between. Germline lookup yields CDR1 MNHEY and CDR2 SVGAGI. The CDR3 is 12 residues long. CDR3 sequence (DNA): TGTGCCAGCAGCAAAGGGGTCGATGGCTACACCTTC. Translated, it gives CASSKGVDGYTF.

The chain recombines TRBV6-5 with TRBJ1-1; the D is unclear. The CDR3 runs to 15 residues. V lost 2 bases and J lost 2, with 12 bases in between. Germline CDR1 is MNHEY and CDR2 is SVGAGI. CDR3 sequence reads: CASSYGVIINTEAFF. CDR3 sequence (DNA): TGTGCCAGCAGTTACGGAGTTATCATCAACACTGAAGCTTTCTTT.

The rearrangement links TRBV6-1 to TRBJ2-7; TRBD2 agrees at 16 bases. The CDR3 spans 14 residues. Germline-derived CDR1 and CDR2 are MNHNS and SASEGT. J lost 12 bases, V lost 6 bases, and 8 bases had no gene match. CDR3 residues: CASRPGTSGRAPYF. The CDR3 DNA reads TGTGCCAGCAGGCCGGGGACTAGCGGGAGGGCCCCGTACTTC.

The gene calls are TRBV5-4 and TRBJ2-5; D unresolved. Trimming left V 4 bases short and J 4 bases short, with 11 bases between. The CDR3 consists of 13 residues. Germline V lookup: CDR1 SGHNT, CDR2 YYREEE (reference sequence). The CDR3 reads CASSRPQGETQYF. The CDR3 DNA follows: TGTGCCAGCAGCCGCCCCCAAGGAGAGACCCAGTACTTC.